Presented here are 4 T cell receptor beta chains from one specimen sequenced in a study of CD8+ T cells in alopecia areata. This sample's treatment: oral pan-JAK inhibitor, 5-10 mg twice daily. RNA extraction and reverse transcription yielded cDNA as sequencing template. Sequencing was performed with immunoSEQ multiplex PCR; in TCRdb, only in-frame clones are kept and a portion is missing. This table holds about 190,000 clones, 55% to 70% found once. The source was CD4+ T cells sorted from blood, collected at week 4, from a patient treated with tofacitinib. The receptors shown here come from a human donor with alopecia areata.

The CDR3 spells CASSRFAEQYF. The CDR3 DNA reads as TGTGCCAGCAGCCGCTTCGCCGAGCAGTACTTC. The chain is built from TRBV11-2 and TRBJ2-7; D is unclear. Trimming took off 5 bases at V and 6 bases at J, with 8 bases between the two ends. The CDR3 contains 11 residues. Germline values: CDR1 SGHAT, CDR2 FQNNGV.

The CDR3 spells CSVETNLPGGWAEAFF. CDR3 nucleotide sequence: TGCAGCGTTGAAACGAATTTACCCGGGGGATGGGCTGAAGCTTTCTTT. The chain links TRBV29-1 to TRBJ1-1; D is possibly TRBD1 (5 bases). The CDR3 consists of 16 residues. Germline values: CDR1 SQVTM, CDR2 ANQGSEA. The V and J ends lost 2 bases and 6 bases respectively, with 22 bases between them.

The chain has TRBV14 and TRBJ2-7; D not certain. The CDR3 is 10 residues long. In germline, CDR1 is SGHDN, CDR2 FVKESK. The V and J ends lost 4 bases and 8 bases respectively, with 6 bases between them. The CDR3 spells CASSPLQQYF. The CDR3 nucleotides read TGTGCCAGCAGCCCCCTGCAGCAGTACTTC.

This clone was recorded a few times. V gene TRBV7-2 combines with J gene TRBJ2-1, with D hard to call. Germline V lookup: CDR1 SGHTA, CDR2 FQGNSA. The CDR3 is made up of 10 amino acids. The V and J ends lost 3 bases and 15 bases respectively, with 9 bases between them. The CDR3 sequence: CASSFNPMFF. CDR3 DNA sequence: TGTGCCAGCAGCTTCAACCCTATGTTCTTC.